This entry features one TCR beta chain sequence. What it binds is unknown. Being one base from a much bigger clone, this may be a read error. These data belong to a study of tumor and adjacent non-tumor tissue in lung cancer. The study's findings and limits: Tumor TCR diversity, when higher, was linked to shorter survival.

TCRbeta libraries were built with three rounds of nested PCR, modified from ARM-PCR. TCRdb analysed the multiplex PCR reads with MiXCR anew, one entry per CDR3 protein. Of approximately 71,000 distinct CDR3 sequences in the sample, roughly 56% were seen once. No cell sorting was done before RNA was extracted from the tissue. The material sequenced was lung tumor tissue. The clonotype originates from a man between 45 and 60 years old with non-small cell lung cancer.

The CDR3 protein is CAGSLAGEKLFF. The CDR3, as DNA: TGTGCCGGCAGTTTAGCAGGGGAAAAACTGTTTTTT. The chain uses TRBV12-3 or TRBV12-4 and TRBJ1-4; a possible D gene is TRBD1 (5 bases). The CDR3 runs to 12 residues.